The T cell receptor (beta chain) described here comes from a study of blood T cell repertoires in COVID-19. Study as a whole: The study drew acute and convalescent COVID-19 samples from the United States, Italy and Spain. Nucleic acid was either cDNA or gDNA, and it came from T cells, B-cell-depleted T cells, or PBMCs.

Source study methods: Amplified reference gene primers provided the basis for estimating nucleated cell counts. Generated by immunoSEQ multiplex PCR, the TCRdb table keeps only in-frame clones and is missing some. V, J and clone size are those of that table, while D and trimming were read from the DNA. The repertoire includes tens of thousands of clones, approximately 82% of them detected once, and 10% to 15% sits in the top ten. Sequencing used peripheral blood. The receptor's source is a human donor in a cohort sampled during active COVID-19.

The CDR3 here is CATSGNPSNEQYF. CDR3 coding DNA: TGTGCCACCTCAGGGAACCCGTCCAACGAGCAGTACTTC. This chain joins TRBV28 and TRBJ2-7; D is perhaps TRBD1 (5 bases). The CDR3 is made up of 13 amino acids. Looked up from germline, CDR1 is MDHEN and CDR2 is SYDVKM. V was trimmed by 10 bases and J by 5 bases, leaving 18 bases between them.